This TCR beta chain is from a study of human T cells and chemical hapten exposure. Time point defined: patch test 1, 2 weeks after DPC sensitization. Treatment denoted: therapeutic diphenylcyclopropenone sensitization with weekly scalp DPC. This clonotype was detected ten times or more. Germline V gene sequence: CDR1 KGHSH, CDR2 LQKENI. V lost 0 bases, J lost 0 bases, and 13 bases lay in between. The CDR3 is 17 amino acids. TCRdb re-analysed the RACE reads in MiXCR, keeping a single row per CDR3 protein. The table has roughly 160,000 distinct CDR3 sequences, about 14% seen once; the top ten hold around 1.7%.

The clonotype originates from a woman aged 25-40 years with alopecia areata. Some clones in this sample may be carry-over from other donors' samples. The rearrangement links TRBV18 to TRBJ2-3; TRBD2 might be the D (6 bases). Sequences were derived from whole blood, sampled in connection with sensitization to the hapten diphenylcyclopropenone (DPC). CDR3 sequence (DNA): TGTGCCAGCTCACCACCGCGGGGAGAGGAGAGCACAGATACGCAGTATTTT. Its translation is CASSPPRGEESTDTQYF.